The next 9 T cell receptor beta chains were all read from a single sample in a study of T cell changes during pregnancy in multiple sclerosis. Only in-frame clones appear in the TCRdb table, and some are missing; sequencing was by immunoSEQ multiplex PCR. In the table there are approximately 46,000 clones, about 90% of which are singletons. The starting material was CD4+ T cells from peripheral blood mononuclear cells, obtained after pregnancy. The receptors originated from a female donor with multiple sclerosis, enrolled in a pregnancy study.

This chain's CDR3 is CATSRRQGASNYGYTF. The CDR3 DNA is TGTGCCACCAGCAGACGACAGGGTGCGAGTAACTATGGCTACACCTTC. This chain joins TRBV15 and TRBJ1-2, with 7 bases that match TRBD1. The J segment lost 1 base and the V segment lost 2 bases, leaving 7 bases of the junction unmatched. The CDR3 totals 16 residues. CDR1 LNHNV and CDR2 YYDKDF come from the germline V gene (reference sequence).

CDR3 loop: CAWSATGTGELFF. CDR3 sequence (DNA): TGTGCCTGGAGTGCGACAGGGACCGGGGAGCTGTTTTTT. The rearrangement joins TRBV30 to TRBJ2-2; the match to TRBD1 covers 7 bases. Germline loops: CDR1 GTSNPN, CDR2 SVGIG (reference sequence). The CDR3 consists of 13 residues. J was trimmed by 5 bases and V by 1 base; bases with no gene match: 1.

CDR3 DNA: TGTGCCAGCAGTAATGGATTGAGGGCTGGGAAACTGTTTTTT. It translates to CASSNGLRAGKLFF. J is TRBJ1-4 and V is TRBV27; unclear D gene. CDR1 is MNHEY and CDR2 is SMNVEV in the germline V gene (reference sequence). V was pared by 5 bases and J by 11 bases, with 18 bases between. This CDR3 region has 14 residues.

The J gene is TRBJ2-7, the V gene TRBV19; TRBD2 matches 11 bases. In germline, CDR1 is LNHDA, CDR2 SQIVND (reference sequence). The V and J ends lost 1 base and 3 bases, in that order; junction bases with no gene match: 2. CDR3 size: 15 residues. The CDR3 coding sequence is TGTGCCAGTAGTATAGGGGGGACTAGCGGCTACGAGCAGTACTTC. Its protein product is CASSIGGTSGYEQYF.

In regard to this clone: Other nucleotide sequences in the sample specify the same CDR3. This chain uses TRBV6-6 with TRBJ1-2; TRBD1 matches at 7 bases. The CDR3 is made up of 13 amino acids. Germline assignment: CDR1 MNHNY and CDR2 SVGAGI (reference sequence). V shed 5 bases and J 3 bases; nucleotides not matched to a gene: 3. In DNA form, the CDR3 reads TGTGCCAGCAGTCCTACAGGGGACTATGGCTACACCTTC. Amino acids: CASSPTGDYGYTF.

The V gene is TRBV18, the J gene TRBJ1-2; D might be TRBD1 (5 bases). Germline V lookup: CDR1 KGHSH, CDR2 LQKENI. Trimming left V 6 bases short and J 2 bases short, with 16 bases between. This CDR3 has 15 amino acids. As DNA, the CDR3 is TGTGCCAGCTCGCCCAAACAGGCGGCCAACTATGGCTACACCTTC. It codes for CASSPKQAANYGYTF.

V gene TRBV7-2 combines with J gene TRBJ1-5; D unresolved. Trimming left V 2 bases short and J 0 bases short, with 2 bases between. The CDR3 totals 13 residues. Germline loops: CDR1 SGHTA, CDR2 FQGNSA. The CDR3 sequence is CASSLHSNQPQHF. CDR3 coding DNA: TGTGCCAGCAGCTTACATAGCAATCAGCCCCAGCATTTT.

The chain links TRBV18 to TRBJ2-5, with 13 bases that match TRBD2. The CDR3 spans 17 residues. Germline V gives CDR1 KGHSH, CDR2 LQKENI. Trimming at V came to 3 bases and at J to 4 bases, leaving 8 bases not matched to a gene. The CDR3 nucleotides read TGTGCCAGCTCACCGGGACTAGCGGGAACGGCAGTAGAGACCCAGTACTTC. Its translation: CASSPGLAGTAVETQYF.

The chain has TRBV6-1 and TRBJ2-7, with D perhaps matching TRBD1 (5 bases). The CDR3 is 16 residues long. Trimming took off 0 bases at V and 7 bases at J, with 19 bases between the two ends. Germline CDR1 MNHNS, CDR2 SASEGT. The CDR3 is CASSEASTGRRVEQYF. The CDR3 DNA reads TGTGCCAGCAGTGAAGCAAGTACAGGACGCCGGGTAGAGCAGTACTTC.